This T cell receptor beta chain was found in a study of PD-1 blockade in classical Hodgkin lymphoma (TCRdb year 2020). As for the study more broadly: Nivolumab dosing was 3 mg/kg intravenously every 2 weeks, continuing until either disease progression or unacceptable toxicity. The study used CyTOF and TCR beta sequencing to define a peripheral blood immune signature of response to PD-1 blockade in classical Hodgkin lymphoma.

General conclusions and limits of the study: Lower diversity was observed in patients in whom nivolumab was started less than 1 year after ASCT, and these patients were excluded from later analyses so that confounding by immune reconstitution would be avoided. CD4+ but not CD8+ TCR diversity rose significantly by C4D1 (p=0.0027 vs p=0.16), most apparent in complete responders (p=0.02). Newly diagnosed patients were reported to have lower baseline TCR diversity than healthy donors, and relapsed/refractory patients were reported to have lower baseline TCR diversity still. Baseline diversity similar to that of newly diagnosed patients was observed in trial patients achieving complete response, whereas significantly lower diversity was observed in partial responders and progressors. The study covered only a single clinical trial cohort, and the causes of the repertoire differences, possibly disease activity or prior therapy, were still not defined.

Here V drops 9 bases and J drops 4 bases, and the junction holds 5 bases not matched to any gene. Based on the germline V gene, the CDR1 and CDR2 sequences are MNHEY and SVGAGI. The CDR3 numbers 13 residues from cysteine through phenylalanine. Only CDR3 DNA remains: 39 bases, in frame from the first base. As for this clone: What this receptor recognizes is not known. Nothing much larger sits one base from this clone, and base qualities are not available.

Per the publication, the time point label means: cycle 4 day 1 (C4D1), after less than 7 weeks of nivolumab. Every trial patient had relapsed following autologous stem cell transplantation, and prior brentuximab vedotin exposure was what differed among cohorts A, B and C. The trial cohort was composed of about 60 patients with relapsed/refractory classical Hodgkin lymphoma, for whom complete response, partial response or progressive disease was recorded as best overall response. In the multi-cohort phase II CheckMate 205 trial, trial patients received single-agent nivolumab. Best overall response was determined by an independent review committee according to the 2007 International Working Group response criteria. Trial PBMCs were obtained immediately prior to nivolumab initiation (C1D1) and on therapy at cycle 2 day 1 and cycle 4 day 1. Peripheral blood was collected in 8 mL Vacutainer Cell Preparation Tubes, from which PBMCs were isolated by centrifugation and then cryopreserved.

The Qiagen DNeasy kit was used to extract genomic DNA from unsorted PBMCs and from the negatively selected CD4+ and CD8+ fractions. TCR beta CDR3 regions were amplified by immunoSEQ multiplex PCR using primers annealing to V and J segments. A synthetic immune receptor repertoire was used to minimize amplification bias, and any residual bias was removed computationally once sequencing was done. The original methods were these. Repertoire diversity was quantified as the Shannon entropy index using custom Python scripts. Unsorted, CD4+ and CD8+ repertoires were analyzed separately, except for combined analyses in which CD4+ and CD8+ sequences were merged in silico. Clonal expansion was defined as a frequency increase of at least 2-fold after treatment compared with C1D1, and clones undetected at baseline were assigned a pseudocount of 0.5. Singleton clones were defined as clones with 0 or 1 copy at C1D1, and non-singleton clones were defined as clones with 2 or more copies. Clones expanded in unsorted samples were annotated as CD4+, CD8+ or unknown by matching protein sequences in sorted samples from the same patient. Wilcoxon tests on paired samples were used to test diversity changes from C1D1 to C4D1. The source is immuneACCESS, and TCRdb retained only in-frame sequences with V and J called. Part of the clones is not carried over; for the studies checked, unresolved V genes explain less than half of this, and the remainder is unexplained. That table furnishes V, J and clone size, whereas the DNA furnished D and trimming. The sample profile shows 50,000 or so clones; 85% to 90% of them were found once. The ten most abundant clones make up about 15% of the sample.

The material sequenced was peripheral blood mononuclear cells (PBMCs), taken before the fourth cycle of nivolumab. Rearrangement joined TRBV6-5 to TRBJ2-3, with 9 bases matching TRBD2. The TCR was taken from a human donor with classical Hodgkin lymphoma. The DNA reads as follows: TGTGCCAGTGGGGGACTAGCAGCAGATACGCAGTATTTT. Translated, this gives CASGGLAADTQYF.